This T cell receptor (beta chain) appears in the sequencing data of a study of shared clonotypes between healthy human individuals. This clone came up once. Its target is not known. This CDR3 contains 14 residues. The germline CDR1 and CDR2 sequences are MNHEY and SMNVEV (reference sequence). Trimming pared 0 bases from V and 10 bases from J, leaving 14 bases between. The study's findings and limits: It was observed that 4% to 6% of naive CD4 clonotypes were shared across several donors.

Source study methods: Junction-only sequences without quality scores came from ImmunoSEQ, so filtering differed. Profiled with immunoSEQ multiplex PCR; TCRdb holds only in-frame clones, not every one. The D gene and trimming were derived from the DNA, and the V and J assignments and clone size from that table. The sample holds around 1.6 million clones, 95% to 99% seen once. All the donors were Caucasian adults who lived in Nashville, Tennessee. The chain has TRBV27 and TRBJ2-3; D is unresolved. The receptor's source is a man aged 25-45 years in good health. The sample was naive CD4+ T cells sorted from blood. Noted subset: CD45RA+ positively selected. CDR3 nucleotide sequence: TGTGCCAGCAGTTTATCTCCCCCACTCTATGCGCAGTATTTT. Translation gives CASSLSPPLYAQYF.